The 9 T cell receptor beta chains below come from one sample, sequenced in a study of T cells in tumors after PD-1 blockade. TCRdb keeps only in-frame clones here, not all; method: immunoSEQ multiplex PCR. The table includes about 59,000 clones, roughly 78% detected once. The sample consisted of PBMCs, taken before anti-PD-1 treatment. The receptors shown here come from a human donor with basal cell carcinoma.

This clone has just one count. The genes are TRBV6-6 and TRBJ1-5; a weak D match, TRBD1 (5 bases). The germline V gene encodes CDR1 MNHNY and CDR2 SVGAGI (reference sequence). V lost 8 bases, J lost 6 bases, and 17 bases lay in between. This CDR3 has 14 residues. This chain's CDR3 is CASGPADGGQPQHF. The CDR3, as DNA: TGTGCCAGCGGTCCAGCTGATGGGGGTCAGCCCCAGCATTTT.

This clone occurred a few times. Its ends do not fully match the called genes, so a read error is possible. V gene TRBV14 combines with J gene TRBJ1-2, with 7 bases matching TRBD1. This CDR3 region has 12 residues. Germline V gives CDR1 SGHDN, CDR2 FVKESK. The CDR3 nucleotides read TGTGCCAGCAGCCATATACGGGACAGTTGGGCCTTC. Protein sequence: CASSHIRDSWAF. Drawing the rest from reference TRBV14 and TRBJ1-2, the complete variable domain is EAGVTQFPSHSVIEKGQTVTLRCDPISGHDNLYWYRRVMGKEIKFLLHFVKESKQDESGMPNNRFLAERTGGTYSTLKVQPAELEDSGVYFCASSHIRDSWAFGSGTRLTVV.

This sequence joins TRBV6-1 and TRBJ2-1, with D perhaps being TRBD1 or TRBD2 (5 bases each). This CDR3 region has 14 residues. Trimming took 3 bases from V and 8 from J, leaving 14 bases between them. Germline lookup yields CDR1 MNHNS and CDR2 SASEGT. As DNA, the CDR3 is TGTGCCAGCAGTGAGAGGGACGTCTTTGATGAGCAGTTCTTC. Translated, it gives CASSERDVFDEQFF.

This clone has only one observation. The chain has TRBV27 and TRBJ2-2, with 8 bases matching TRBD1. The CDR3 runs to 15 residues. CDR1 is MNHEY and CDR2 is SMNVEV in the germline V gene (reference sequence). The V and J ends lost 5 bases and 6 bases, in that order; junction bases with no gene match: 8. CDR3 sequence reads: CASSPGQGRSGELFF. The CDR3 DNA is TGTGCCAGCAGTCCTGGACAGGGACGGTCCGGGGAGCTGTTTTTT.

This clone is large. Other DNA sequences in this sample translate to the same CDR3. The CDR3 loop is CASSLFGAGGNTEAFF. Written as DNA, the CDR3 is TGTGCCAGCAGCTTGTTTGGGGCAGGGGGAAACACTGAAGCTTTCTTT. The chain combines TRBV5-6 with TRBJ1-1; 7 nucleotides agree with TRBD1. Germline CDR1 reads SGHDT; CDR2 reads YYEEEE. Germline trimming cut 1 base from V and 2 bases from J; bases unmatched to any gene: 8. The CDR3 extends over 16 amino acids. The whole variable domain, filled in from reference TRBV5-6 and TRBJ1-1, reads DAGVTQSPTHLIKTRGQQVTLRCSPKSGHDTVSWYQQALGQGPQFIFQYYEEEERQRGNFPDRFSGHQFPNYSSELNVNALLLGDSALYLCASSLFGAGGNTEAFFGQGTRLTVV.

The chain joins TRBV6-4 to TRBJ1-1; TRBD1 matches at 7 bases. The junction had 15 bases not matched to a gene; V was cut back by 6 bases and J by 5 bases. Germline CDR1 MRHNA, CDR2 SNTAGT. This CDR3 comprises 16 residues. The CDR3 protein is CASRPLRTLRGTEAFF. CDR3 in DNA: TGTGCCAGCAGGCCGTTAAGGACTCTCAGGGGGACTGAAGCTTTCTTT.

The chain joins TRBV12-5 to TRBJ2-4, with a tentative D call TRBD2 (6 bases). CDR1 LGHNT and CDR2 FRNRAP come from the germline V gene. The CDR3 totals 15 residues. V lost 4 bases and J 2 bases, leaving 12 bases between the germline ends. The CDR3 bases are TGTGCTAGTGGTTCGGGGGTGGTTACCAAAAACATTCAGTACTTC. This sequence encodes CASGSGVVTKNIQYF.

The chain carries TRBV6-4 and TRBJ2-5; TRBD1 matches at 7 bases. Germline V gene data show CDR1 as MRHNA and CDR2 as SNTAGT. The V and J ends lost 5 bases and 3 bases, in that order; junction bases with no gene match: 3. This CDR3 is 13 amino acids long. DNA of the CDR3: TGTGCCAGCAGTCGAGGGACAGAAGAGACCCAGTACTTC. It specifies CASSRGTEETQYF.

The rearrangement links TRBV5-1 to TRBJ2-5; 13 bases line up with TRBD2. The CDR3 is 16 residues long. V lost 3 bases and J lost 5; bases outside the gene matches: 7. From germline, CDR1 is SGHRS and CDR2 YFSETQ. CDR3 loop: CASSSPGLAGEETQYF. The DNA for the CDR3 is TGCGCCAGCAGCTCACCCGGACTAGCGGGGGAGGAGACCCAGTACTTC.